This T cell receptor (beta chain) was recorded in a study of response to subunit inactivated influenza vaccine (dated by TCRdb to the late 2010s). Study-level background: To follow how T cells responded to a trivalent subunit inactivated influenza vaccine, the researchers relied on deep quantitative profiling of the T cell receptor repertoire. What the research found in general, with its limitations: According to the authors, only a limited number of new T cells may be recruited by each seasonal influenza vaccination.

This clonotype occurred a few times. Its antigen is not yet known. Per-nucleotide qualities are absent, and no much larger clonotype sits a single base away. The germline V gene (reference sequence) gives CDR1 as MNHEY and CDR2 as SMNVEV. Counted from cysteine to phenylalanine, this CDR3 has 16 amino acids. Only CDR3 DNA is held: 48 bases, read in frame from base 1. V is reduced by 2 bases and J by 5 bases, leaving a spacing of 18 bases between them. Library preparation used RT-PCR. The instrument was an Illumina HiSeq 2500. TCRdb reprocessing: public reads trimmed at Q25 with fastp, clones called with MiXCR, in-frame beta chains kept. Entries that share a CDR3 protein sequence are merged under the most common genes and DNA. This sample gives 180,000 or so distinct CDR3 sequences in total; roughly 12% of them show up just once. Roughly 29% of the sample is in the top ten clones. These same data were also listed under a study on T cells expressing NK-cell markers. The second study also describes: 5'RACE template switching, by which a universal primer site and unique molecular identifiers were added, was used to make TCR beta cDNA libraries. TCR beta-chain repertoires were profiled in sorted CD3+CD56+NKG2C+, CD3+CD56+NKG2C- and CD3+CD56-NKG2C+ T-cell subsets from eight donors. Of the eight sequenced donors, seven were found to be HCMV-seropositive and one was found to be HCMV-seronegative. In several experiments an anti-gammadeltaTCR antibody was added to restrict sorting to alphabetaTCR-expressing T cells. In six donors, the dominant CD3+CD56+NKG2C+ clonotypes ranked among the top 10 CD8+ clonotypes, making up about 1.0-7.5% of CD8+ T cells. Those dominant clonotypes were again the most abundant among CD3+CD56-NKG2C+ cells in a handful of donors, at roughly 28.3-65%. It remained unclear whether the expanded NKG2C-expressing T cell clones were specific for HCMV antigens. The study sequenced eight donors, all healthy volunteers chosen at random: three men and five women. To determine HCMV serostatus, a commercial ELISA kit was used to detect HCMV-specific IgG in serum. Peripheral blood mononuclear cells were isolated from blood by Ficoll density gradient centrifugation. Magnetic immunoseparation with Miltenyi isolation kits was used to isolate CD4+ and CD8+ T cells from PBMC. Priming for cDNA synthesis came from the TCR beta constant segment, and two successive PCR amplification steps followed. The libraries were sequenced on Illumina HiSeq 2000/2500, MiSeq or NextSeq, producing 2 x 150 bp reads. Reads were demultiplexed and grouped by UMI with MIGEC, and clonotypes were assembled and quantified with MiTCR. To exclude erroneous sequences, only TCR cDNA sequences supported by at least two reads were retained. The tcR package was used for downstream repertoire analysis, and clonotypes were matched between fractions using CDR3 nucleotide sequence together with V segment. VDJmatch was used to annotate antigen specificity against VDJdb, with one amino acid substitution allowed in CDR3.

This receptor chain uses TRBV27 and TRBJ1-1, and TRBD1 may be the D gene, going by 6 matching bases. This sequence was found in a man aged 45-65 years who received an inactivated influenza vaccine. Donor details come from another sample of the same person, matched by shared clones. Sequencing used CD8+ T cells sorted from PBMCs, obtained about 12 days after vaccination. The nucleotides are TGTGCCAGCAGTTTAATAGGTGGGGGGGCAAGGACTGAAGCTTTCTTT. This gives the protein CASSLIGGGARTEAFF.